One sample yielded the 16 T cell receptor beta chains listed below, sequenced in a study of cytomegalovirus exposure and HLA in healthy donors. Primers for the PCR totalled 60 Vbeta and 13 Jbeta. Sequenced by immunoSEQ multiplex PCR; TCRdb stores in-frame clones only, minus some. Found here are roughly 180,000 clones, about three quarters of them singletons; the top ten hold around 15%. Sequencing was carried out using PBMCs. These receptors originate from a man in his fifties or sixties in good health and CMV-seropositive.

This chain uses TRBV7-8 with TRBJ2-1; 11 bases fit TRBD2. CDR3 length: 15 amino acids. V was clipped by 2 bases and J by 4 bases; unmatched bases: 1. Germline assignment: CDR1 SGHVS and CDR2 FQNEAQ. CDR3 protein: CASSLLAGGYNEQFF. The DNA for the CDR3 is TGTGCCAGCAGCTTACTAGCGGGGGGATACAATGAGCAGTTCTTC.

The chain employs TRBV6-6 and TRBJ1-3, with D unclear. Germline-derived CDR1 and CDR2 are MNHNY and SVGAGI (reference sequence). Trimming removed 7 bases at V and 0 bases at J, with 7 bases between. There are 13 residues in the CDR3. For the CDR3, the DNA is TGTGCCAGCACCTTATACTCTGGAAACACCATATATTTT. Protein: CASTLYSGNTIYF.

This clone came up once. This rearrangement joins TRBV5-1 to TRBJ2-1; weak D call: TRBD1 (7 bases). Germline CDR1 reads SGHRS; CDR2 reads YFSETQ. The CDR3 runs to 14 residues. V dropped 0 bases and J dropped 6 bases, with 10 bases sitting between them. The DNA for the CDR3 is TGCGCCAGCAGCTTGGGACAGGGAGGCAATGAGCAGTTCTTC. Its protein product is CASSLGQGGNEQFF.

The CDR3 region is CSVEARQGAGGYTF. CDR3 sequence (DNA): TGCAGCGTTGAAGCGCGACAGGGGGCGGGGGGCTACACCTTC. The V and J genes are TRBV29-1 and TRBJ1-2; TRBD1 matches at 10 bases. The CDR3 sequence is 14 residues long. V was clipped by 1 base and J by 8 bases; unmatched bases: 7. Per the germline V gene, CDR1 is SQVTM and CDR2 is ANQGSEA.

This chain uses TRBV6-1 with TRBJ1-1; D is possibly TRBD1 (6 bases). With 6 bases removed from V and 1 base from J, the gap between germline ends came to 12 bases. The CDR3 contains 14 residues. Germline V gene lookup returns CDR1 MNHNS and CDR2 SASEGT. Written as DNA, the CDR3 is TGTGCCAGCAGCCTTAAGGGACAGAACACTGAAGCTTTCTTT. Translation gives CASSLKGQNTEAFF.

This chain links TRBV5-4 with TRBJ1-2; no reliable D call. The CDR3 spans 14 residues. Per germline, CDR1 SGHNT and CDR2 YYREEE (reference sequence). The germline V and J ends were trimmed by 4 bases and 5 bases, with 15 bases remaining between them. The CDR3 DNA reads as TGTGCCAGCAGCCCCGGTAATAGAGAGTATGGCTACACCTTC. It is translated as CASSPGNREYGYTF.

The chain joins TRBV2 to TRBJ2-5; a weak D match, TRBD1 (5 bases). Trimming took off 5 bases at V and 5 bases at J, with 15 bases between the two ends. CDR3 length: 14 amino acids. The V gene's germline CDR1 is SNHLY and CDR2 FYNNEI. The CDR3 nucleotides are TGTGCCAGCAGTCCGACAGTGTCTTTGGAGACCCAGTACTTC. Translation gives CASSPTVSLETQYF.

This clone came up once. The J gene is TRBJ1-1, the V gene TRBV4-2; TRBD1 aligns across 10 bases. CDR1 and CDR2 from the germline V gene are LGHNA and YNFKEQ. The CDR3 contains 15 residues. V shed 2 bases and J 10 bases; nucleotides not matched to a gene: 10. The CDR3 DNA is TGTGCCAGCAGCCAACCCGGGACAGGGGCGCAGGCAGCTTTCTTT. This codes for CASSQPGTGAQAAFF.

This chain connects TRBV27 to TRBJ1-2; D possibly corresponds to TRBD1 (5 bases). The CDR3 runs to 12 residues. The germline CDR1 and CDR2 sequences are MNHEY and SMNVEV (reference sequence). V lost 7 bases and J 6 bases, leaving 12 bases between the germline ends. The CDR3 nucleotides read TGTGCCAGCATGGGGGGACGGCATGGCTACACCTTC. Its translation is CASMGGRHGYTF.

The rearrangement links TRBV4-3 to TRBJ2-7; the D is unclear. V was shortened by 2 bases and J by 1 base, with 9 bases between the two germline ends. The CDR3 contains 14 residues. Per germline, CDR1 LGHNA and CDR2 YSLEER. CDR3 amino acids: CASSQREASYEQYF. As DNA, the CDR3 is TGCGCCAGCAGCCAACGAGAAGCATCCTACGAGCAGTACTTC.

V usage is TRBV7-9 and J usage is TRBJ2-1, with 7 bases identical to TRBD1. After removal of 4 bases from V and 10 bases from J, the junction contained 13 bases not matched to a gene. CDR1 is SEHNR, CDR2 FQNEAQ, per germline (reference sequence). The CDR3 is 15 residues long. Here the CDR3 reads CASSSTIDRVGEQFF. Written as DNA, the CDR3 is TGTGCCAGCAGCTCTACGATTGACAGGGTAGGGGAGCAGTTCTTC.

The rearrangement joins TRBV4-3 to TRBJ1-2, with D possibly matching TRBD1 (5 bases). The V end was cut by 1 base, the J end by 5 bases, with 8 bases between. The CDR3 has 13 amino acids. Germline CDR1 reads LGHNA; CDR2 reads YSLEER. CDR3 nucleotide sequence: TGCGCCAGCAGCCAAGGGGGCCGGTATGGCTACACCTTC. Its protein is CASSQGGRYGYTF.

CDR3 nucleotide sequence: TGTGCCAGCAGTCAAACAGGGGATAGCAATCAGCCCCAGCATTTT. It encodes CASSQTGDSNQPQHF. This chain links TRBV11-2 with TRBJ1-5, with 7 bases lining up with TRBD1. V trimming: 6 bases; J trimming: 0 bases; junction bases outside the gene matches: 5. Germline V lookup: CDR1 SGHAT, CDR2 FQNNGV. The CDR3 sequence is 15 residues long.

This sequence joins TRBV28 and TRBJ2-7, with 9 bases that match TRBD2. Germline-derived CDR1 and CDR2 are MDHEN and SYDVKM. The CDR3 has 15 amino acids. V lost 6 bases to trimming and J lost 1 base; unmatched junction nucleotides: 7. CDR3 nucleotide sequence: TGTGCCAGCAGCCGGATTAGCGGGAGATCCTACGAGCAGTACTTC. Protein sequence: CASSRISGRSYEQYF.

Turning to this clone: The same CDR3 is also encoded by other DNA sequences in this sample. The chain combines TRBV5-6 with TRBJ1-6; 7 bases are a match to TRBD1. The CDR3 has 15 amino acids. The V and J ends lost 5 bases and 10 bases, in that order; junction bases with no gene match: 12. Germline V gene lookup returns CDR1 SGHDT and CDR2 YYEEEE. The CDR3 loop reads CASRRAGTVGSPLHF. CDR3 nucleotide sequence: TGTGCCAGCAGGCGCGCCGGGACAGTGGGCTCACCCCTCCACTTT.

The chain employs TRBV11-1 and TRBJ2-5; unclear D gene. Trimming removed 1 base from V and 3 bases from J, with 6 bases in between. The CDR3 consists of 13 residues. Germline V gene sequence: CDR1 SGHAT, CDR2 FQDESV (reference sequence). CDR3 bases: TGTGCCAGCAGCTTAGGACTTAAAGAGACCCAGTACTTC. Translating it yields CASSLGLKETQYF.